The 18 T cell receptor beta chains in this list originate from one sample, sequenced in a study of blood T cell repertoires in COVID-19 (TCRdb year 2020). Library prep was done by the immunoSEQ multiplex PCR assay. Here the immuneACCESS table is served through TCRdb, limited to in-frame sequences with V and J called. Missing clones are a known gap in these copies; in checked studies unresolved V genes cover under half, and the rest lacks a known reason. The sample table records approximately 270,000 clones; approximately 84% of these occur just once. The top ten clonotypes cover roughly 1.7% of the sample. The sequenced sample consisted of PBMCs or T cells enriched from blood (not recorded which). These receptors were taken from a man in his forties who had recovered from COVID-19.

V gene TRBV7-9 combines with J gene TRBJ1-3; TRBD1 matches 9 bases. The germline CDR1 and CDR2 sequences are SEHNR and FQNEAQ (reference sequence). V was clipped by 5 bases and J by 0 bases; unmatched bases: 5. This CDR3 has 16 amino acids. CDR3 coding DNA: TGTGCCAGCAGCCTACAGACAGGGGGCTCTGGAAACACCATATATTTT. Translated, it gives CASSLQTGGSGNTIYF.

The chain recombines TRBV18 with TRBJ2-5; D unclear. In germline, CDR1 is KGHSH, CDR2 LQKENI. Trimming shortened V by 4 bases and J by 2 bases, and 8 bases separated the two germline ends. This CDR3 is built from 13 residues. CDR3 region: CASSLDEQETQYF. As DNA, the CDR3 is TGTGCCAGCTCACTAGATGAACAAGAGACCCAGTACTTC.

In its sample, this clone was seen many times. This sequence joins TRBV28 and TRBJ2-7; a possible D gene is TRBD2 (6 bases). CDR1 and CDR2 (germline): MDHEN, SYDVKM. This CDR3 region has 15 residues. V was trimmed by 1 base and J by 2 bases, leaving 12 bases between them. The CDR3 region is CASSLFQSGAYEQYF. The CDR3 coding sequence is TGTGCCAGCAGTTTATTTCAATCGGGAGCCTACGAGCAGTACTTC.

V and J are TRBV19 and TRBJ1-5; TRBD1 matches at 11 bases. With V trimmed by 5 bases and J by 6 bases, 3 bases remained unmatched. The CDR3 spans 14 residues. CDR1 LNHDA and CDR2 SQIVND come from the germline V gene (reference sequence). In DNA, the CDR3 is TGTGCCAGTAGTTGGGACAGGGGGGCTCAGCCCCAGCATTTT. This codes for CASSWDRGAQPQHF.

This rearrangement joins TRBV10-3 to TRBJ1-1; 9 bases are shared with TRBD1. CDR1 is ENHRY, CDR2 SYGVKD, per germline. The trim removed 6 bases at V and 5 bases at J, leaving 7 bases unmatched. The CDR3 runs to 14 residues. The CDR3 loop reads CAISRTGEKTEAFF. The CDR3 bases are TGTGCCATCAGCAGGACAGGGGAGAAGACTGAAGCTTTCTTT.

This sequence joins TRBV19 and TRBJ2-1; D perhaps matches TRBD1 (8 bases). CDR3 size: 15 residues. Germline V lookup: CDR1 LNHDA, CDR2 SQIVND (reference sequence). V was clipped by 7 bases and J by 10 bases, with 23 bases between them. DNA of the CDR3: TGTGCCAGTACCACCCTCCCAGACAGGGGAGGGGAGCAGTTCTTC. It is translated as CASTTLPDRGGEQFF.

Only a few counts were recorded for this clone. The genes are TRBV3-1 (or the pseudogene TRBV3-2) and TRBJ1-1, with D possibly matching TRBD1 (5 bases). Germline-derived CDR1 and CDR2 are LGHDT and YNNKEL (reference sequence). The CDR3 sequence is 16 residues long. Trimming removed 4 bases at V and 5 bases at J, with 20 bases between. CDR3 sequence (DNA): TGTGCCAGCAGCCCCTTAGGCGGGGGTCCGAGGACTGAAGCTTTCTTT. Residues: CASSPLGGGPRTEAFF.

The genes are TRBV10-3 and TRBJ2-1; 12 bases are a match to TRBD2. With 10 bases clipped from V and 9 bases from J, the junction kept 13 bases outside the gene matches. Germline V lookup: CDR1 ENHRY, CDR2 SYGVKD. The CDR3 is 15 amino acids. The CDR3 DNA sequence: TGTGCCAGCCGACTAGCGGGGGACCAGGGGGCTGAGCAGTTCTTC. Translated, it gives CASRLAGDQGAEQFF.

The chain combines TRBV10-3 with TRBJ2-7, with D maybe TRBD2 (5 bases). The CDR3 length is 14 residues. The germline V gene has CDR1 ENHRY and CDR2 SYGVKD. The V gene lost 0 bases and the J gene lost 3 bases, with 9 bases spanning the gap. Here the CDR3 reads CAISESGILYEQYF. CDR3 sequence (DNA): TGTGCCATCAGTGAGTCCGGGATACTCTACGAGCAGTACTTC.

DNA of the CDR3: TGTGCCAGCAGCTTAACCGCGGATGAAAAACTGTTTTTT. Its translation is CASSLTADEKLFF. The rearrangement joins TRBV7-3 to TRBJ1-4; the D is unclear. Germline V gene lookup returns CDR1 SGHTA and CDR2 FQGTGA. The V gene lost 0 bases and the J gene lost 6 bases, with 5 bases spanning the gap. This CDR3 spans 13 amino acids.

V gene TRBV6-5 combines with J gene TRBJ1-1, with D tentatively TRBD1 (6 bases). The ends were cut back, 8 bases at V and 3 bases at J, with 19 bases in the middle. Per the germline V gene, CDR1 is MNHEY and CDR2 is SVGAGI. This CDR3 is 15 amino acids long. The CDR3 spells CASGVVGGADTEAFF. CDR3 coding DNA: TGTGCCAGCGGGGTAGTGGGGGGGGCGGACACTGAAGCTTTCTTT.

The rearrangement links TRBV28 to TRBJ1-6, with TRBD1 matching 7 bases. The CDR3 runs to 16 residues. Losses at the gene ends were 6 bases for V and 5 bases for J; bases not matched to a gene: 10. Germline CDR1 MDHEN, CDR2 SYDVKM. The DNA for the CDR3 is TGTGCCAGCAGGCCGGGACAGCTTATTCATAATTCACCCCTCCACTTT. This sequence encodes CASRPGQLIHNSPLHF.

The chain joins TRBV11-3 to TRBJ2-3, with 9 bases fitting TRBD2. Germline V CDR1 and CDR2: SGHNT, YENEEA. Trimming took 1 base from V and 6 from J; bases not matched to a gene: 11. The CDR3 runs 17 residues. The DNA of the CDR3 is TGTGCCAGCAGCTTAGGACGAGCGGGGGGTCGGGCGGATACGCAGTATTTT. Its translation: CASSLGRAGGRADTQYF.

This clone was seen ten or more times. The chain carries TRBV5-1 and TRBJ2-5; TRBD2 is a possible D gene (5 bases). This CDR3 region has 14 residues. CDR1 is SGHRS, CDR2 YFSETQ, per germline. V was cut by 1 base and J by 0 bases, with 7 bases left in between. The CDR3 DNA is TGCGCCAGCAGCTTGAACGGGGACCAAGAGACCCAGTACTTC. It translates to CASSLNGDQETQYF.

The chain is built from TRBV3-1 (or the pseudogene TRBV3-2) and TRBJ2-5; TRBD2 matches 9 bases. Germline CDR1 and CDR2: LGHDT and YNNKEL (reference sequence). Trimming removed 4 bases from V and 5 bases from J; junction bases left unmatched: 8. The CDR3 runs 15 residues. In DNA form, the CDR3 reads TGTGCCAGCAGCCCGCGACTAGCGGCTAGGGAGACCCAGTACTTC. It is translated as CASSPRLAARETQYF.

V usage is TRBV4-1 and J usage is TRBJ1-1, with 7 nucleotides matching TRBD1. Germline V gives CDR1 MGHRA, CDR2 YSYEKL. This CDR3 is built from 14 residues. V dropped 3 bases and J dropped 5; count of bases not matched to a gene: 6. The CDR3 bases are TGCGCCAGCAGCCAGTACAGGGGAAGGACTGAAGCTTTCTTT. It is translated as CASSQYRGRTEAFF.

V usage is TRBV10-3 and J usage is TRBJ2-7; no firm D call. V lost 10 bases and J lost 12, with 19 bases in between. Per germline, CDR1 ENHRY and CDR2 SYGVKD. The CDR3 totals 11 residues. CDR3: CATHEADTLYF. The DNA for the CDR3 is TGTGCCACCCATGAGGCCGATACTCTGTACTTC.

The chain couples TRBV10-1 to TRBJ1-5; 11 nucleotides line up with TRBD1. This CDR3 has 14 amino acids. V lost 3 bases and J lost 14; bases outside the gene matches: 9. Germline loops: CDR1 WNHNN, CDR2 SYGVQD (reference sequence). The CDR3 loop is CASSDPGQGVIKHF. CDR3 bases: TGCGCCAGCAGTGATCCGGGACAGGGGGTAATTAAGCATTTT.